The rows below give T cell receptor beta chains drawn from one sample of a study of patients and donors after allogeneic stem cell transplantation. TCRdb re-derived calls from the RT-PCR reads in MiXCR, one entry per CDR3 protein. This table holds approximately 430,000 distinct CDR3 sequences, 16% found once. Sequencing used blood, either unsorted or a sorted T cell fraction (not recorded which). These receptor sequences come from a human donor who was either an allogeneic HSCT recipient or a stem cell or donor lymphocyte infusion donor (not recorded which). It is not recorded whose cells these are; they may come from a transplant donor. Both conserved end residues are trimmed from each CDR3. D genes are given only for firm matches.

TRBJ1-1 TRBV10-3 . AISTRDGNTEAF
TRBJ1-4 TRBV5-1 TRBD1 ASRQGAADEKLF
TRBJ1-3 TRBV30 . AWSVGANSGNTIY
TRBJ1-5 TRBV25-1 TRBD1 ASSEGTGNQPQH
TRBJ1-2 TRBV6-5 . LSRGSNYGYT
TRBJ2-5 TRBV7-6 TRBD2 ASSSLAGIWETQY
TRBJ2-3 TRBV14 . ASSFMTPRGGDTQY
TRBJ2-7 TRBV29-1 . SIETLGTSSYEQY
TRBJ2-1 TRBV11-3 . ASSLAGQLINEQF
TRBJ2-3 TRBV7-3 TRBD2 ASSPAAGGPDTQY
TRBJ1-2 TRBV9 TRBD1 ASSVGGQGDSYGYT
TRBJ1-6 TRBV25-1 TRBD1 ASSEAGQGNSPLH
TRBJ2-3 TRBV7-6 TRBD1 ASSLQGRVDTQY
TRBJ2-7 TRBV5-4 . ASSLRQLNEQY
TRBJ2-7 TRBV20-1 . SAWAPQSAGNYEQY
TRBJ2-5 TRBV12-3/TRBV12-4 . ASSLEVWPQETQY
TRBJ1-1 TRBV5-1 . ASSWDSGNTEAF
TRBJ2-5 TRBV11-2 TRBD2 ASSFGTSGSHRVAFRETQY
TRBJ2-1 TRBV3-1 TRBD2 ASSQDVSGGAFEQF
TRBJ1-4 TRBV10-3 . AISESGPWEKLF
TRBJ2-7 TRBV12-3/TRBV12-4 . ASSSTDTSYEQY
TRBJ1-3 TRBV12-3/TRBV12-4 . ASSPRWEGSGNTIY
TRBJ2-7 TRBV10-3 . AISEVGGRSYEQY
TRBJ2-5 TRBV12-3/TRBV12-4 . ASSFGLGGTQY
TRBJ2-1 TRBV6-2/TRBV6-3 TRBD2 ASSSTSGSVSYNEQF
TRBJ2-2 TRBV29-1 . SVEPGHNTGELF
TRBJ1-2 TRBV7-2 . ASSKGAGRTYGYT
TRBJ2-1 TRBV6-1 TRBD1 ASSAIRDSKYNEQF
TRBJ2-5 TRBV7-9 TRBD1 ASSASDRTDGETQY
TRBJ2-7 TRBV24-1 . ATSDSGTLSYEQY
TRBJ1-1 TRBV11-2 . ASSLDNARAEAF
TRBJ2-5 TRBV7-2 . ASSLGRFGQETQY
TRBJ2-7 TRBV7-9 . ASSALGTDEQY
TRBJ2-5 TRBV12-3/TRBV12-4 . ASSLNLPQETQY
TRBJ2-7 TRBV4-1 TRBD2 ASSAAKLAGVGEQY
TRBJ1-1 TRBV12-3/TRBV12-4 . ASSPTLNTEAF
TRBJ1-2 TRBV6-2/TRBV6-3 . ASSYPALGEGVGYT
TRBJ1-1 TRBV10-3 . ATVGNTEAF
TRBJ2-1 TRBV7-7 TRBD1 ASSKTGSSYNEQF
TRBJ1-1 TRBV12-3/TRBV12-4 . ASSLNNGATEAF
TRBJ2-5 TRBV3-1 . ASSQGQETQY
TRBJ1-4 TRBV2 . ATGPSRGWGEKLF
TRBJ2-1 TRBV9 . ASSVGDNEQF
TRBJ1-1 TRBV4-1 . ASSFDRYRLVNTEAF
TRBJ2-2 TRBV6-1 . ASRTLDRINTGELF